These 21 T cell receptor beta chains were all obtained from the same sample, sequenced in a study of tumor and adjacent non-tumor tissue in lung cancer. TCRbeta libraries were built with three rounds of nested PCR, modified from ARM-PCR. MiXCR, applied by TCRdb to the multiplex PCR reads, yields one record per CDR3 protein. The sample carries 200,000 to 250,000 distinct CDR3 sequences, 71% recorded once. This sample's RNA came from whole unsorted tissue. The specimen was lung tumor tissue. The receptors originated from a man aged 55 to 70 with non-small cell lung cancer.

This CDR3 reads CAWSLRQGDGYTF. The CDR3 nucleotides read TGTGCCTGGAGTCTACGGCAGGGGGATGGCTACACCTTC. The genes are TRBV30 and TRBJ1-2; 7 bases map to TRBD1. The CDR3 length is 13 residues. Trimming took 2 bases from V and 6 from J; bases not matched to a gene: 6. Germline CDR1 reads GTSNPN; CDR2 reads SVGIG (reference sequence).

Comments on this clonotype: A clone one base away is much larger, so this may be a read error. This chain connects TRBV20-1 to TRBJ2-5, with D unresolved. Trimming took off 1 base at V and 5 bases at J, with 11 bases between the two ends. This CDR3 has 13 residues. Germline values: CDR1 DFQATT, CDR2 SNEGSKA (reference sequence). CDR3 in amino acids: CSARGRDVETQYF. In DNA, the CDR3 is TGCAGTGCTAGAGGAAGGGATGTCGAGACCCAGTACTTC.

As for this clonotype: One junction end does not reproduce the germline sequence, and a read error may be involved. This chain links TRBV20-1 with TRBJ2-3; 7 bases line up with TRBD2. This CDR3 has 14 residues. Germline V gene sequence: CDR1 DFQATT, CDR2 SNEGSKA (reference sequence). CDR3 nucleotide sequence: TGCGGTGCTGACCCTGGACTAGTTGCAGATACGCAGTATTTT. Translating it yields CGADPGLVADTQYF.

A word on this clonotype: A junction end diverges from the germline sequence, so it may reflect a read error. The chain uses TRBV10-2 and TRBJ2-1, with D possibly being TRBD2 (5 bases). CDR1 and CDR2 (germline): WSHSY, SAAADI. The CDR3 is 12 amino acids. CDR3 coding DNA: TGCGCCAGCAGTTGGACTTACAATGTGCAGTTCTTC. It translates to CASSWTYNVQFF.

The table lists this clonotype with a count of one. The chain employs TRBV6-5 and TRBJ1-1, with D unclear. Germline lookup yields CDR1 MNHEY and CDR2 SVGAGI. The length of the CDR3 is 13 residues. V was shortened by 10 bases and J by 1 base, with 13 bases between the two germline ends. CDR3 in amino acids: CANCYGANTEAFF. The DNA of the CDR3 is TGTGCCAACTGTTACGGCGCGAACACTGAAGCTTTCTTT.

This chain joins TRBV11-2 and TRBJ2-7, with 8 bases aligning to TRBD2. V gave up 4 bases and J gave up 5 bases; unmatched junction bases: 16. Germline CDR1 and CDR2: SGHAT and FQNNGV. The CDR3 is 17 residues long. This CDR3 reads CASSSVALAAWSHEQYF. CDR3 nucleotide sequence: TGTGCCAGCAGCTCCGTGGCACTAGCGGCGTGGAGCCACGAGCAGTACTTC.

On this clonotype itself: The conserved phenylalanine or tryptophan is not found at the CDR3 terminus, so this likely reflects a read error. CDR3 loop: CSARAGGHQGTQYL. The CDR3 DNA is TGCAGTGCTAGAGCGGGGGGGCACCAAGGGACCCAGTACCTC. The V call is TRBV20-1, the J call TRBJ2-5, with 8 bases lining up with TRBD2. The CDR3 consists of 14 residues. CDR1 and CDR2 from the germline V gene are DFQATT and SNEGSKA (reference sequence).

This clonotype turned up a few times. The chain is built from TRBV7-3 and TRBJ1-1, with 7 positions matching TRBD1. J gave up 7 bases and V 6 bases, and 11 bases lay outside the gene matches. Germline-derived CDR1 and CDR2 are SGHTA and FQGTGA. This CDR3 comprises 14 residues. CDR3 protein: CASSFNRDSGEAFF. The DNA for the CDR3 is TGTGCCAGCAGTTTCAACCGGGACAGCGGTGAAGCTTTCTTT.

This sequence joins TRBV10-1 and TRBJ2-3; 9 bases agree with TRBD1. The germline gives CDR1 WNHNN, CDR2 SYGVQD (reference sequence). This CDR3 comprises 14 residues. With V trimmed by 5 bases and J by 1 base, 1 base remained unmatched. The DNA for the CDR3 is TGCGCCAGCAGTACAGGGGGCTGCACAGATACGCAGTATTTT. It codes for CASSTGGCTDTQYF.

This clonotype was detected many times. The chain couples TRBV11-2 to TRBJ1-1; 8 positions agree with TRBD1. CDR1 is SGHAT, CDR2 FQNNGV, per germline. The CDR3 contains 15 residues. Germline trimming cut 2 bases from V and 1 base from J; bases unmatched to any gene: 3. The CDR3 DNA follows: TGTGCCAGCAGCTTACCCGGGACAGGGAACACTGAAGCTTTCTTT. This sequence encodes CASSLPGTGNTEAFF.

About this clonotype itself: The conserved phenylalanine or tryptophan is not found at the CDR3 terminus, so this likely reflects a read error. The chain carries TRBV5-4 and TRBJ2-4, with D uncertain. V was trimmed by 0 bases and J by 1 base, leaving 14 bases between them. The CDR3 is made up of 17 amino acids. CDR1 and CDR2 (germline): SGHNT, YYREEE (reference sequence). The CDR3 DNA reads TGTGCCAGCAGCTTGGCAGGTGGGGATACTGCCAAAAACATTCAGTACCTC. Protein sequence: CASSLAGGDTAKNIQYL.

The V gene is TRBV6-4, the J gene TRBJ2-3; D is uncertain. This CDR3 has 13 residues. Germline CDR1 and CDR2: MRHNA and SNTAGT. The CDR3 region is CVNSDSSTDTQYF. The DNA of the CDR3 is TGTGTCAACAGTGACTCCAGCACAGATACGCAGTATTTT.

As regards this clonotype: A much larger clone differs by one base, so this may be a read error. The V call is TRBV29-1, the J call TRBJ1-2, with 7 nucleotides matching TRBD1. Germline values: CDR1 SQVTM, CDR2 ANQGSEA. V lost 5 bases and J lost 5; bases outside the gene matches: 2. This CDR3 is 11 amino acids long. The CDR3 is CSVRDRYGYTF. In DNA form, the CDR3 reads TGCAGCGTTCGGGACAGATATGGCTACACCTTC.

As for this clonotype: One base away lies a much larger clone, so this may be a sequencing read error. V gene TRBV13 combines with J gene TRBJ2-7, with D hard to call. The length of the CDR3 is 12 residues. Germline lookup yields CDR1 PRHDT and CDR2 FYEKMQ (reference sequence). Here the CDR3 DNA reads TGTGTCAGCAGCTCCAACAGCTACGAGCAGTACTTC. Amino acids: CVSSSNSYEQYF.

This sequence joins TRBV11-2 and TRBJ2-7, with TRBD1 matching over 8 bases. This CDR3 has 15 residues. CDR1 and CDR2 (germline): SGHAT, FQNNGV. J gave up 6 bases and V 5 bases, and 12 bases lay outside the gene matches. CDR3 amino acids: CASSRYGTGGSEQYF. In DNA, the CDR3 is TGTGCCAGCAGCCGATACGGGACAGGAGGTTCCGAGCAGTACTTC.

This clonotype appeared a few times. Being one base from a much bigger clone, this may be a read error. This chain connects TRBV11-1 to TRBJ2-3; the match to TRBD2 covers 8 bases. The CDR3 totals 17 residues. V shed 7 bases and J 2 bases; nucleotides not matched to a gene: 14. Looked up from germline, CDR1 is SGHAT and CDR2 is FQDESV (reference sequence). The CDR3 reads CASIPRAARGATDTQYF. DNA of the CDR3: TGTGCCAGCATCCCAAGGGCGGCGCGGGGGGCCACAGATACGCAGTATTTT.

Remarks on this clonotype: A read error may account for a junction end that differs from germline. The chain recombines TRBV11-2 with TRBJ1-5; D perhaps matches TRBD1 (5 bases). The germline CDR1 and CDR2 sequences are SGHAT and FQNNGV. The CDR3 extends over 12 amino acids. CDR3: CASSDQGQPQQF. The DNA of the CDR3 is TGTGCAAGCAGCGACCAGGGTCAGCCCCAGCAATTT.

A remark on this clonotype: A much larger clone is a single base away; this may be a read error. This chain links TRBV20-1 with TRBJ2-1; the D is unclear. The germline V gene encodes CDR1 DFQATT and CDR2 SNEGSKA (reference sequence). V lost 3 bases and J lost 3, with 3 bases in between. The CDR3 loop spans 11 amino acids. CDR3 protein: CSASDYNEQFF. CDR3 bases: TGCAGTGCTAGTGACTACAATGAGCAGTTCTTC.

This clonotype was detected only once. In DNA form, the CDR3 reads TGTGCCAGCAGTTGGGGGGATAGCGGGGGGCCCTACAATGAGCAGTTCTTC. Amino acids: CASSWGDSGGPYNEQFF. This chain connects TRBV27 to TRBJ2-1; TRBD2 matches 10 bases. CDR3 length: 17 amino acids. V was clipped by 4 bases and J by 2 bases; unmatched bases: 8. Per the germline V gene, CDR1 is MNHEY and CDR2 is SMNVEV (reference sequence).

The chain employs TRBV6-1 and TRBJ1-5; the D gene is possibly TRBD1 (6 bases). The germline gives CDR1 MNHNS, CDR2 SASEGT. The CDR3 consists of 14 residues. The germline V and J ends were trimmed by 4 bases and 4 bases, with 11 bases remaining between them. CDR3 in amino acids: CASSGDIQNQPQHF. CDR3 nucleotides: TGTGCCAGCAGTGGGGACATTCAGAATCAGCCCCAGCATTTT.

This chain joins TRBV7-8 and TRBJ2-7, with D perhaps TRBD2 (5 bases). The V end was cut by 1 base, the J end by 4 bases, with 20 bases between. The CDR3 covers 17 residues. Germline V gene sequence: CDR1 SGHVS, CDR2 FQNEAQ. In DNA, the CDR3 is TGTGCCAGCAGCTTAGGGCATTTAAGCGGAGTGATGTACGAGCAGTACTTC. This codes for CASSLGHLSGVMYEQYF.